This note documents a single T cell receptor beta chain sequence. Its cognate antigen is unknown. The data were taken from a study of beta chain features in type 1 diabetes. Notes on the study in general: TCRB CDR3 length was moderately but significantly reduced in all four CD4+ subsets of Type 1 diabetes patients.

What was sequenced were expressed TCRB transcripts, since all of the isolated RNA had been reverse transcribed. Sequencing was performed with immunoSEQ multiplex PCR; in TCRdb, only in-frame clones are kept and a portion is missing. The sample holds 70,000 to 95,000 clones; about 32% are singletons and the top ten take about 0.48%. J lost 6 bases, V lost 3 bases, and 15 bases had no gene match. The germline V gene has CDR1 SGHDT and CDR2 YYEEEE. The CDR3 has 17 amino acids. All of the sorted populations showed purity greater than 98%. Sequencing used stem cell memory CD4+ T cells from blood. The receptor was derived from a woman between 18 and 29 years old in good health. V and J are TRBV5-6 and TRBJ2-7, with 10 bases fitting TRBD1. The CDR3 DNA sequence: TGTGCCAGCAGCTCCCCCCACGGGACAGGGGATTCCGGCGAGCAGTACTTC. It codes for CASSSPHGTGDSGEQYF.